This T cell receptor (beta chain) is drawn from a study of PD-1 blockade in classical Hodgkin lymphoma. General study points: What caused the repertoire differences, perhaps disease activity or prior therapy, remains undefined. Newly diagnosed patients were reported to start with lower TCR diversity than healthy donors. Patients with a complete response exhibited baseline diversity comparable to newly diagnosed patients. Whereas CD4+ TCR diversity had risen significantly by C4D1, CD8+ TCR diversity had not.

The time point was: cycle 4 day 1 (C4D1), after 6 weeks of nivolumab. Every one of the patients relapsed after autologous stem cell transplantation (brentuximab vedotin exposure was variable). Deletions cut 6 bases from V and 7 bases from J, with 24 bases between. Germline CDR1 is SEHNR and CDR2 is FQNEAQ (reference sequence). This CDR3 is built from 16 residues. Remarks on this clone: The antigen remains undetermined.

Generated by immunoSEQ multiplex PCR, the TCRdb table keeps only in-frame clones and is missing some. Here the sample spans about 50,000 clones, around 74% being singletons. This sequence originates from a human donor with classical Hodgkin lymphoma. V is TRBV7-9 and J is TRBJ1-2; weak D call: TRBD1 (5 bases). Sequenced here: peripheral blood mononuclear cells (PBMCs), sampled before the fourth cycle of nivolumab. Here the CDR3 DNA reads TGTGCCAGCAGGGCCTCGGATCCCGGTGGGGGATCTGGCTACACCTTC. This codes for CASRASDPGGGSGYTF. Complete variable domain (other parts from reference TRBV7-9 and TRBJ1-2): DTGVSQNPRHKITKRGQNVTFRCDPISEHNRLYWYRQTLGQGPEFLTYFQNEAQLEKSRLLSDRFSAERPKGSFSTLEIQRTEQGDSAMYLCASRASDPGGGSGYTFGSGTRLTVV.